The entry that follows covers one T cell receptor (beta chain) sequence. Its binding antigen is unknown. No base quality values were provided; no much bigger clone lies one nucleotide off. This specimen belongs to a study of T cell responses to AZD1222 COVID-19 vaccine (dated by TCRdb to about 2021). Regarding the complete study: Because spike-specific TCR depth and breadth did not differ between the two schedules, AZD1222 recipients who got a second dose at roughly 4 weeks were pooled with those who got a second dose at roughly 12 weeks. Trial participants were enrolled by age into 18-55, 56-69 and 70-plus year subgroups, with roughly 160, 29 and 62 TCR-sequenced participants respectively. A total of 233 trial participants underwent TCR sequencing, of whom more than 200 had received two doses of AZD1222 and around 25 had received two doses of the MenACWY control vaccine.

From the cysteine through the phenylalanine, the CDR3 covers 13 amino acids. Just CDR3 DNA is preserved here, 39 bases in frame from base 1. The trim is 4 bases for V and 4 bases for J, with a gap of 11 bases between the germline ends. CDR1 and CDR2 are read off the germline V gene as SGHRS and YFSETQ. The time point label of this sample denotes: baseline before first vaccination. Vaccinee samples were obtained from the UK trials COV001 and COV002, which included a single-blind randomized controlled phase 2/3 trial of AZD1222 (ChAdOx1 nCoV-19) in healthy adults. Trial participant PBMC samples were collected at day 0 and day 28 after the second dose for TCRbeta chain sequencing. The CDR3 regions of human TCRbeta chains were analyzed by immunosequencing. As for the authors' bioinformatics: Repertoire TCRs were matched against a reference library of SARS-CoV-2-specific TCRs generated with the MIRA antigen-specificity platform. Breadth was defined as the fraction of unique TCRs that were SARS-CoV-2-associated, and depth was defined as the fraction of total T cells that were SARS-CoV-2-associated. Using the MIRA data, each spike-specific TCR was assigned both to the spike region to which the TCR was reactive and to a CD4 or CD8 class. Log10-transformed breadth and depth values were compared by one-way ANOVA with Sidak's multiple comparisons tests. TCRdb took this table from immuneACCESS and kept in-frame rearrangements with V and J called. Such tables lack part of the clones; where checked against another copy, unresolved V genes explain under half of the gap, and the rest is unexplained. The V and J calls and clone size are taken from that table; D and trimming were inferred from the DNA. The sample records 75,000 to 95,000 clones, approximately 81% of which are singletons. The top ten clonotypes cover approximately 13% of the sample.

Points the paper makes about the study in general: Because no day 14 peak-response samples were available, the repertoires could be characterized only after the peak T cell response. CD4 TCRs associated with the vaccine covered the entire spike protein, and the dominant responses were in regions 160-218 and 743-854. After two AZD1222 doses, both the breadth and the depth of spike-specific TCRs were significantly higher than at day 0 and than in MenACWY recipients. Only five or six AZD1222 recipients were SARS-CoV-2 seropositive at baseline, limiting conclusions about previously exposed vaccinees. Participants were mostly white British, with more females than males. The authors suggested clonal diversity may have been underestimated. The 56-69-year group was small, and its depth increase did not reach significance, likely because of low power. Nearly half of unique spike-specific TCRs reportedly recognized epitopes outside regions mutated in the B.1.351 and B.1.1.7 variants.

The sequencing used peripheral blood, collected on day 0 of AZD1222 vaccination. This TCR was sampled from an adult in good health. The chain employs TRBV5-1 and TRBJ1-2; possibly the D gene is TRBD1, per 5 matching bases. The nucleotide sequence reads as follows: TGCGCCAGCAGCCCCCGGGGGACCTATGGCTACACCTTC. Its protein is CASSPRGTYGYTF.